The 30 T cell receptor beta chains below were found in one sample sequenced in a study of PD-1 blockade in classical Hodgkin lymphoma (dated by TCRdb to about 2020). The time point label here, explained by the study, means: cycle 4 day 1 (C4D1), after less than 7 weeks of nivolumab. Every trial patient had relapsed after autologous stem cell transplantation, and cohorts A, B and C differed in prior brentuximab vedotin exposure. The library was prepared using the immunoSEQ multiplex PCR assay. TCRdb took this table from immuneACCESS and kept in-frame rearrangements with V and J called. Such tables lack part of the clones; where checked against another copy, unresolved V genes explain under half of the gap, and the rest is unexplained. The table for this sample lists about 33,000 clones; 65% to 80% of them were counted only once. About 3.9% of the sample goes to the ten largest clones. The input for sequencing was peripheral blood mononuclear cells (PBMCs), taken before the fourth cycle of nivolumab. The receptor set was obtained from a human donor with classical Hodgkin lymphoma.

The chain employs TRBV6-5 and TRBJ2-7; 7 nucleotides line up with TRBD2. The V and J ends lost 6 bases and 2 bases, in that order; junction bases with no gene match: 7. CDR1 and CDR2 (germline): MNHEY, SVGAGI. CDR3 length: 14 residues. The CDR3 here is CASSGAGNTYEQYF. In DNA, the CDR3 is TGTGCCAGCAGCGGAGCGGGGAATACCTACGAGCAGTACTTC.

This clone was seen just once. The CDR3, as DNA: TGTGCCAGCATCGGAAGCGGAAGCTCCTACAATGAGCAGTTCTTC. It codes for CASIGSGSSYNEQFF. The chain carries TRBV28 and TRBJ2-1, with D perhaps TRBD2 (5 bases). The V and J ends lost 7 bases and 0 bases respectively, with 13 bases between them. From germline, CDR1 is MDHEN and CDR2 SYDVKM. This CDR3 is 15 amino acids long.

In this sample, this clone turned up a few times. The chain combines TRBV10-3 with TRBJ2-7; 8 nucleotides line up with TRBD1. Germline values: CDR1 ENHRY, CDR2 SYGVKD. V lost 2 bases, J lost 4 bases, and 1 base stayed unmatched. The length of the CDR3 is 13 residues. For the CDR3, the DNA is TGTGCCATCAGTGAGACAGGGGGATACGAGCAGTACTTC. It codes for CAISETGGYEQYF.

The rearrangement joins TRBV27 to TRBJ1-1; D is perhaps TRBD1 (5 bases). Germline lookup yields CDR1 MNHEY and CDR2 SMNVEV (reference sequence). This CDR3 comprises 14 residues. The V end was cut by 6 bases, the J end by 5 bases, with 16 bases between. The CDR3 spells CASRVAGVGTEAFF. CDR3 in DNA: TGTGCCAGCAGAGTCGCGGGGGTGGGGACTGAAGCTTTCTTT.

The table lists this clone with a few counts. The CDR3 nucleotides read TGCGCCAGCAGCCAAGAGTGGAACAGGGGGCAAGAAAAACTGTTTTTT. It translates to CASSQEWNRGQEKLFF. The chain employs TRBV4-3 and TRBJ1-4, with 9 positions matching TRBD1. Trimming removed 0 bases from V and 8 bases from J; junction bases left unmatched: 7. Germline V gene sequence: CDR1 LGHNA, CDR2 YSLEER. The CDR3 spans 16 residues.

The rearrangement joins TRBV6-6 to TRBJ2-7, with D hard to call. Germline V gene sequence: CDR1 MNHNY, CDR2 SVGAGI (reference sequence). The V and J ends lost 2 bases and 3 bases respectively, with 5 bases between them. This CDR3 spans 12 amino acids. The CDR3 spells CASSYLLYEQYF. CDR3 coding DNA: TGTGCCAGCAGTTACCTACTCTACGAGCAGTACTTC.

This clone was seen once. The rearrangement joins TRBV10-3 to TRBJ2-4; no firm D call. V lost 4 bases to trimming and J lost 4 bases, with 5 bases between them. Germline V gene sequence: CDR1 ENHRY, CDR2 SYGVKD. This CDR3 has 12 amino acids. This chain's CDR3 is CAISVTKNIQYF. In DNA, the CDR3 is TGTGCCATCAGTGTAACAAAAAACATTCAGTACTTC.

The gene calls are TRBV16 and TRBJ1-1; weak D call: TRBD1 (6 bases). V was clipped by 1 base and J by 11 bases, with 11 bases between them. Germline V CDR1 and CDR2: KGHSY, FQNENV. This CDR3 is 12 amino acids long. CDR3 nucleotide sequence: TGTGCCAGCAGCCAATTAGGAAGGGGGGCTTTCTTT. Its protein product is CASSQLGRGAFF.

This chain links TRBV29-1 with TRBJ1-1; D call uncertain. CDR3 length: 12 amino acids. The V and J ends lost 2 bases and 11 bases respectively, with 15 bases between them. Looked up from germline, CDR1 is SQVTM and CDR2 is ANQGSEA. The CDR3 nucleotides are TGCAGCGTTGAATCAGACCCCCGCGGGGCTTTCTTT. Translation gives CSVESDPRGAFF.

The V call is TRBV7-2, the J call TRBJ2-3, with D unresolved. This CDR3 contains 15 residues. CDR1 and CDR2 from the germline V gene are SGHTA and FQGNSA. The V end was cut by 11 bases, the J end by 2 bases, with 20 bases between. In DNA, the CDR3 is TGTGCCTCCTCACGGGTCGTCCGGGCCACAGATACGCAGTATTTT. Its protein product is CASSRVVRATDTQYF.

This clone was seen only once. The rearrangement joins TRBV9 to TRBJ1-2; no clear D gene. V lost 3 bases, J lost 0 bases, and 6 bases lay in between. CDR1 and CDR2 from the germline V gene are SGDLS and YYNGEE. The CDR3 is made up of 13 amino acids. CDR3 nucleotide sequence: TGTGCCAGCAGCGCGCAGGCTAACTATGGCTACACCTTC. This codes for CASSAQANYGYTF.

The chain recombines TRBV6-5 with TRBJ2-7, with D perhaps matching TRBD1 (5 bases). Between the trimmed V and J ends, which lost 2 bases and 2 bases, there was a span of 16 bases. The length of the CDR3 is 16 residues. Looked up from germline, CDR1 is MNHEY and CDR2 is SVGAGI. Here the CDR3 reads CASSYLGRAVTYEQYF. DNA of the CDR3: TGTGCCAGCAGTTACCTCGGCAGGGCGGTGACCTACGAGCAGTACTTC.

This chain connects TRBV7-9 to TRBJ2-1; 8 bases are shared with TRBD1. V was clipped by 4 bases and J by 5 bases; unmatched bases: 4. The length of the CDR3 is 14 residues. Germline V gives CDR1 SEHNR, CDR2 FQNEAQ (reference sequence). In nucleotides, the CDR3 is TGTGCCAGCAGCTGGACAGGGTATGACAATGAGCAGTTCTTC. The encoded protein is CASSWTGYDNEQFF.

In this sample, this clone turned up a few times. The genes are TRBV19 and TRBJ1-5; D ambiguous. The CDR3 covers 13 residues. Per germline, CDR1 LNHDA and CDR2 SQIVND (reference sequence). The V end lost 3 bases, the J end lost 4 bases, and 7 bases lay between the germline ends. The CDR3 protein is CASSISGNQPQHF. The CDR3 DNA follows: TGTGCCAGTAGTATTTCCGGGAATCAGCCCCAGCATTTT. Using reference TRBV19 and TRBJ1-5 for the parts outside the CDR3, the full variable domain is DGGITQSPKYLFRKEGQNVTLSCEQNLNHDAMYWYRQDPGQGLRLIYYSQIVNDFQKGDIAEGYSVSREKKESFPLTVTSAQKNPTAFYLCASSISGNQPQHFGDGTRLSIL.

The chain is built from TRBV6-6 and TRBJ1-1; weak D call: TRBD1 (6 bases). CDR3 size: 15 residues. V was trimmed by 7 bases and J by 1 base, leaving 16 bases between them. Germline V lookup: CDR1 MNHNY, CDR2 SVGAGI (reference sequence). For the CDR3, the DNA is TGTGCCAGCATCCTACCTTCGACAGGGAACACTGAAGCTTTCTTT. Translated, it gives CASILPSTGNTEAFF.

This sequence joins TRBV30 and TRBJ1-5; a possible D gene is TRBD1 (5 bases). V gave up 4 bases and J gave up 5 bases, with 18 bases separating them. The germline CDR1 and CDR2 sequences are GTSNPN and SVGIG (reference sequence). The CDR3 is 15 amino acids. As DNA, the CDR3 is TGTGCCTGGAACCATGCTCAGGGAGTTTATCAGCCCCAGCATTTT. It yields the protein CAWNHAQGVYQPQHF. The variable domain in full, completed from reference TRBV30 and TRBJ1-5, reads SQTIHQWPATLVQPVGSPLSLECTVEGTSNPNLYWYRQAAGRGLQLLFYSVGIGQISSEVPQNLSASRPQDRQFILSSKKLLLSDSGFYLCAWNHAQGVYQPQHFGDGTRLSIL.

The chain recombines TRBV5-5 with TRBJ2-7; a possible D gene is TRBD2 (5 bases). The CDR3 is made up of 14 amino acids. In germline, CDR1 is SGHKS, CDR2 YYEKEE (reference sequence). V dropped 1 base and J dropped 2 bases, with 10 bases sitting between them. The CDR3 region has the DNA TGTGCCAGCAGCTTGACGGGATTAACCTACGAGCAGTACTTC. This gives the protein CASSLTGLTYEQYF.

The chain employs TRBV9 and TRBJ2-7; D might be TRBD1 (6 bases). V lost 0 bases and J 2 bases, leaving 9 bases between the germline ends. Per the germline V gene, CDR1 is SGDLS and CDR2 is YYNGEE. The CDR3 is made up of 14 amino acids. The CDR3 DNA is TGTGCCAGCAGCGTAGGACAGGATCCCTACGAGCAGTACTTC. This encodes CASSVGQDPYEQYF.

V is TRBV5-4 and J is TRBJ2-7, with 10 bases matching TRBD2. Per the germline V gene, CDR1 is SGHNT and CDR2 is YYREEE (reference sequence). The CDR3 totals 17 residues. V shed 0 bases and J 5 bases; nucleotides not matched to a gene: 11. The CDR3 reads CASSLGSASGREHEQYF. The CDR3 DNA is TGTGCCAGCAGCTTGGGTAGCGCTAGCGGGAGAGAACACGAGCAGTACTTC. Drawing the rest from reference TRBV5-4 and TRBJ2-7, the complete variable domain is ETGVTQSPTHLIKTRGQQVTLRCSSQSGHNTVSWYQQALGQGPQFIFQYYREEENGRGNFPPRFSGLQFPNYSSELNVNALELDDSALYLCASSLGSASGREHEQYFGPGTRLTVT.

This chain uses TRBV11-3 with TRBJ2-2, with D unresolved. The CDR3 runs 14 residues. Germline V gene lookup returns CDR1 SGHNT and CDR2 YENEEA. The V end was cut by 5 bases, the J end by 7 bases, with 14 bases between. The CDR3 spells CASSPSLAGGELFF. Written as DNA, the CDR3 is TGTGCCAGCAGCCCCAGTTTGGCAGGCGGGGAGCTGTTTTTT.

V gene TRBV6-5 combines with J gene TRBJ2-3; 10 nucleotides agree with TRBD1. Germline loops: CDR1 MNHEY, CDR2 SVGAGI. With V trimmed by 4 bases and J by 4 bases, 8 bases remained unmatched. The CDR3 sequence is 16 residues long. CDR3 region: CASSFGGGTGADTQYF. The CDR3 DNA sequence: TGTGCCAGCAGTTTCGGAGGCGGGACAGGGGCAGATACGCAGTATTTT.

This chain joins TRBV7-9 and TRBJ2-2; 8 nucleotides align to TRBD2. The CDR3 is made up of 18 amino acids. Losses at the gene ends were 0 bases for V and 5 bases for J; bases not matched to a gene: 11. Germline V gene sequence: CDR1 SEHNR, CDR2 FQNEAQ (reference sequence). CDR3 protein: CASSLAPWTSMLTGELFF. CDR3 sequence (DNA): TGTGCCAGCAGCTTAGCTCCGTGGACTAGCATGTTAACCGGGGAGCTGTTTTTT.

This chain links TRBV5-1 with TRBJ2-1; 11 nucleotides match TRBD2. Germline V gene sequence: CDR1 SGHRS, CDR2 YFSETQ. The CDR3 is made up of 16 amino acids. After removal of 4 bases from V and 4 bases from J, the junction contained 7 bases not matched to a gene. The CDR3 region has the DNA TGCGCCAGCAGCCCACGGACTAGCGGGCTTTACAATGAGCAGTTCTTC. Its protein product is CASSPRTSGLYNEQFF.

The gene calls are TRBV2 and TRBJ2-2, with TRBD1 matching 10 bases. Germline V gives CDR1 SNHLY, CDR2 FYNNEI. The CDR3 runs to 15 residues. J lost 4 bases, V lost 1 base, and 0 bases had no gene match. The CDR3 loop is CASSEGTGGTGELFF. The CDR3 DNA follows: TGTGCCAGCAGTGAAGGGACAGGGGGCACCGGGGAGCTGTTTTTT.

The chain employs TRBV7-8 and TRBJ2-2; the D gene is possibly TRBD1 (6 bases). Trimming left V 5 bases short and J 5 bases short, with 21 bases between. Germline V gene sequence: CDR1 SGHVS, CDR2 FQNEAQ. The CDR3 loop spans 17 amino acids. The CDR3 DNA reads TGTGCCAGCAGCAGCTTCACAGGACAGCCTTCTACCGGGGAGCTGTTTTTT. The encoded protein is CASSSFTGQPSTGELFF.

The V call is TRBV10-3, the J call TRBJ1-1, with a possible D match to TRBD1 (6 bases). The CDR3 has 14 residues. Deletions cut 9 bases from V and 5 bases from J, with 19 bases between. Looked up from germline, CDR1 is ENHRY and CDR2 is SYGVKD. The CDR3 here is CAMTDSQKGTEAFF. CDR3 nucleotide sequence: TGTGCCATGACGGACAGCCAAAAGGGAACTGAAGCTTTCTTT.

This clone was counted a few times. DNA of the CDR3: TGTGCCAGCAGTTATTTTAGTGGAGATTCTAACTATGGCTACACCTTC. Residues: CASSYFSGDSNYGYTF. The J gene is TRBJ1-2, the V gene TRBV6-5; D remains unclear. The CDR3 has 16 amino acids. Trimming left V 3 bases short and J 0 bases short, with 14 bases between. Per germline, CDR1 MNHEY and CDR2 SVGAGI.

The V and J genes are TRBV6-6 and TRBJ2-7; D unresolved. V lost 7 bases to trimming and J lost 0 bases, with 7 bases between them. CDR3 length equals 12 residues. CDR1 is MNHNY and CDR2 is SVGAGI in the germline V gene (reference sequence). The CDR3 reads CASNDASYEQYF. The CDR3 nucleotides are TGTGCCAGCAATGATGCCTCCTACGAGCAGTACTTC.

V gene TRBV30 combines with J gene TRBJ2-7; no clear D. Germline lookup yields CDR1 GTSNPN and CDR2 SVGIG (reference sequence). V was pared by 0 bases and J by 6 bases, with 21 bases between. The CDR3 is 16 residues long. The CDR3 bases are TGTGCCTGGAGTGTACTGGTTACATTGGGTTCGGTCGAGCAGTACTTC. Its translation: CAWSVLVTLGSVEQYF.

V is TRBV6-5 and J is TRBJ2-3, with TRBD2 matching over 7 bases. CDR1 MNHEY and CDR2 SVGAGI come from the germline V gene. The CDR3 loop spans 14 amino acids. The V segment lost 4 bases and the J segment 4 bases; nucleotides outside the gene matches: 5. The CDR3 loop is CASSFRGGPDTQYF. CDR3 nucleotide sequence: TGTGCCAGCAGTTTCCGCGGGGGACCAGATACGCAGTATTTT.